The rows below give T cell receptor beta chains drawn from one sample of a study of long-term antiretroviral therapy in people with HIV. Repertoires were generated with immunoSEQ multiplex PCR, while TCRdb's copy carries only in-frame clones and drops some. The table records tens of thousands of clones, 84% of them present only once. Source: unsorted PBMCs, taken 0.1 years before starting antiretroviral therapy. The receptors were sampled from a man aged 18 to 29 with HIV. The CDR3 runs from the conserved cysteine through the conserved F or W. A D gene is named only where the DNA matches it firmly. Where a row states a size, it is once, few, many or the class of an expanded clone; other rows omit it.

d_call: TRBD2; v_call: TRBV29-1; clone_size: NA; j_call: TRBJ2-1; cdr3_aa: CSVELWRGGINEQFF; cdr3_nt: TGCAGCGTTGAACTCTGGCGGGGGGGAATTAATGAGCAGTTCTTC
d_call: NA; v_call: TRBV6-6; clone_size: NA; j_call: TRBJ1-1; cdr3_aa: CASSLGGGNTEAFF; cdr3_nt: TGTGCCAGCAGCTTGGGGGGAGGGAACACTGAAGCTTTCTTT
d_call: NA; v_call: TRBV9; clone_size: NA; j_call: TRBJ1-2; cdr3_aa: CASSELSWGYGYTF; cdr3_nt: TGTGCCAGCAGCGAGCTCTCTTGGGGCTATGGCTACACCTTC
d_call: TRBD1; v_call: TRBV7-9; clone_size: NA; j_call: TRBJ2-7; cdr3_aa: CASSPEPGQETYEQYF; cdr3_nt: TGTGCCAGCAGCCCGGAACCGGGACAGGAAACCTACGAGCAGTACTTC
d_call: NA; v_call: TRBV7-9; clone_size: NA; j_call: TRBJ1-1; cdr3_aa: CASSSPVRRGGHEAFF; cdr3_nt: TGTGCCAGCAGCTCCCCTGTCCGCAGGGGAGGACATGAAGCTTTCTTT
d_call: TRBD1; v_call: TRBV5-1; clone_size: once; j_call: TRBJ2-3; cdr3_aa: CASRPQGVGTDTQYF; cdr3_nt: TGCGCCAGCAGGCCCCAGGGGGTGGGAACAGATACGCAGTATTTT
d_call: TRBD2; v_call: TRBV5-4; clone_size: NA; j_call: TRBJ2-2; cdr3_aa: CASSLGGLSGAGGNTGELFF; cdr3_nt: TGTGCCAGCAGCTTGGGAGGCCTAAGTGGGGCGGGAGGTAACACCGGGGAGCTGTTTTTT
d_call: TRBD1; v_call: TRBV7-9; clone_size: NA; j_call: TRBJ2-1; cdr3_aa: CASNTPIQGMNEQFF; cdr3_nt: TGTGCCAGCAACACCCCCATACAGGGGATGAATGAGCAGTTCTTC
d_call: NA; v_call: TRBV30; clone_size: NA; j_call: TRBJ2-7; cdr3_aa: CAWSWGNYEQYF; cdr3_nt: TGTGCCTGGAGCTGGGGGAACTACGAGCAGTACTTC
d_call: TRBD2; v_call: TRBV10-3; clone_size: NA; j_call: TRBJ2-1; cdr3_aa: CATGGSGRGGEQFF; cdr3_nt: TGTGCCACCGGGGGTAGCGGGAGAGGGGGTGAGCAGTTCTTC
d_call: NA; v_call: TRBV29-1; clone_size: NA; j_call: TRBJ2-7; cdr3_aa: CSVVWDYEQYF; cdr3_nt: TGCAGCGTTGTTTGGGATTACGAGCAGTACTTC
d_call: TRBD2; v_call: TRBV5-1; clone_size: few; j_call: TRBJ2-1; cdr3_aa: CASSSQYRREGYNEQFF; cdr3_nt: TGCGCCAGCAGCTCCCAATACCGGCGGGAGGGCTACAATGAGCAGTTCTTC